Presented here are 3 T cell receptor beta chains from one specimen sequenced in a study of OX40 agonist ivuxolimab in advanced cancers. Produced via immunoSEQ multiplex PCR; TCRdb's table is partial and in-frame only. The profile shows some 69,000 clones, around four fifths of them singletons. Sequencing used CD4+ or CD8+ T cells sorted from blood, obtained in a trial of the OX40 agonist ivuxolimab. The receptors were gathered from an adult with an advanced solid tumor such as melanoma, head and neck, liver or kidney cancer.

This chain links TRBV25-1 with TRBJ2-5, with D perhaps matching TRBD1 (6 bases). The V gene's germline CDR1 is MGHDK and CDR2 SYGVNS. This CDR3 spans 15 amino acids. The germline V and J ends were trimmed by 1 base and 5 bases, with 14 bases remaining between them. The chain's CDR3 is CASSELAGVGETQYF. In DNA, the CDR3 is TGTGCCAGCAGTGAATTGGCAGGGGTTGGCGAGACCCAGTACTTC.

The chain joins TRBV5-1 to TRBJ1-2; D is unresolved. This CDR3 comprises 13 residues. Trimming stripped 0 bases from V and 3 bases from J, with 6 bases between. Germline CDR1 reads SGHRS; CDR2 reads YFSETQ. For the CDR3, the DNA is TGCGCCAGCAGCTTGGTGCCAGACTATGGCTACACCTTC. This sequence encodes CASSLVPDYGYTF.

This clone was observed a handful of times. The chain joins TRBV15 to TRBJ2-5, with TRBD2 matching 7 bases. The germline V gene has CDR1 LNHNV and CDR2 YYDKDF (reference sequence). This CDR3 spans 18 amino acids. Losses at the gene ends were 5 bases for V and 1 base for J; bases not matched to a gene: 16. This CDR3 reads CATSEGWSRERGQETQYF. The CDR3 coding sequence is TGTGCCACCAGCGAGGGGTGGTCGCGGGAGCGGGGCCAAGAGACCCAGTACTTC.